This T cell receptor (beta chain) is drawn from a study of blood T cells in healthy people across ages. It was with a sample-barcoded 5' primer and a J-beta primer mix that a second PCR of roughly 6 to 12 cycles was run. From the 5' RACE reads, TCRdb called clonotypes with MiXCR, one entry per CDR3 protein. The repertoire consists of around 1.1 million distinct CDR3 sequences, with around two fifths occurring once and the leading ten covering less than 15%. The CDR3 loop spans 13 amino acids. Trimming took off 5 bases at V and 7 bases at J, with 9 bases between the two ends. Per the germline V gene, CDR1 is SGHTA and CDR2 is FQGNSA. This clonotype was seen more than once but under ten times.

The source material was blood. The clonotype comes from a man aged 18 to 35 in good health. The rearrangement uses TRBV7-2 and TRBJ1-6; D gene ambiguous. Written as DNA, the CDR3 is TGTGCCAGCAGCCCACAGACAAATTCACCCCTCCACTTT. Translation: CASSPQTNSPLHF.